The clone carrying this TCR beta chain was picked up many times. Each molecule of TCR cDNA was tagged with one unique molecular identifier. MiXCR was run by TCRdb on the 5' RACE reads, yielding one entry per CDR3 protein. The data hold under 30,000 distinct CDR3 sequences, with around 4.7% observed a single time. The source of the sample is a study of spatial heterogeneity in lung cancer. Germline assignment: CDR1 SGHTA and CDR2 FQGTGA. The V gene lost 5 bases and the J gene lost 2 bases, with 10 bases spanning the gap. The CDR3 is 13 residues long. Time point of the sample: sample taken at primary tumor resection. Donation came from approximately 69 patients with untreated early-stage non-small cell lung cancer. Whole RNA, isolated from tumor, nontumor lung or frozen PBMC, was sequenced without prior sorting.

This specimen consisted of PBMCs, obtained at surgery. The TCR originated in a male donor with early-stage non-small cell lung cancer. The chain has TRBV7-3 and TRBJ2-7; no definite D call. CDR3 loop: CASSPGGAYEQYF. As DNA, the CDR3 is TGTGCCAGCAGCCCCGGTGGGGCCTACGAGCAGTACTTC.